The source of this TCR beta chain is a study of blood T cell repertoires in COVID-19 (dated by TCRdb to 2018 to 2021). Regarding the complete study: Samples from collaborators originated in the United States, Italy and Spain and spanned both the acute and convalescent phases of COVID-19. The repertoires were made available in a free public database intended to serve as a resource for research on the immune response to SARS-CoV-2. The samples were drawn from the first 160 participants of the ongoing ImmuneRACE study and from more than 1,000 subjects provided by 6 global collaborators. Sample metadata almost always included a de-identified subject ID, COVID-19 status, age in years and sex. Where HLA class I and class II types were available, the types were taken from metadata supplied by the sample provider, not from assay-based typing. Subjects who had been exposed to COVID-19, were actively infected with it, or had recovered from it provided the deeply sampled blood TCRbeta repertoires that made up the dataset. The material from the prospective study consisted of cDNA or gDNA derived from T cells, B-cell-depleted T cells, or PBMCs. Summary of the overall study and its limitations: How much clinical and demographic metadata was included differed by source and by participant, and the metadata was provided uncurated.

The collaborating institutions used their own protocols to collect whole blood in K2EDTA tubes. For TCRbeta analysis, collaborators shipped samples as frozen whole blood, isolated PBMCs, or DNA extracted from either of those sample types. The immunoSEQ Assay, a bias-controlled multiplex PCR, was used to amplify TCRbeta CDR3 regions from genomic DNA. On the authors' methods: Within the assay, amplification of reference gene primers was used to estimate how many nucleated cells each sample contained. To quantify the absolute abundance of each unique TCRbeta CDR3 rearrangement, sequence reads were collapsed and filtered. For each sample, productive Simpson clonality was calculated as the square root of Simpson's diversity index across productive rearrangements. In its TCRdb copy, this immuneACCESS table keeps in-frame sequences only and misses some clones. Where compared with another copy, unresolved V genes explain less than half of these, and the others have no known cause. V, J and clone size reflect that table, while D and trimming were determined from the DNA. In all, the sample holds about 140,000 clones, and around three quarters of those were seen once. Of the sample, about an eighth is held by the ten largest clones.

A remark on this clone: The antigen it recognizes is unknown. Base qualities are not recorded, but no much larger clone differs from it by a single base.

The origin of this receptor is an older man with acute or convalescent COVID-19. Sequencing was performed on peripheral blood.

The CDR3 here reads CASSIDQSHQETQYF. The nucleotide sequence reads TGTGCCAGTAGTATAGATCAGTCCCACCAAGAGACCCAGTACTTC. Recombination joined TRBV19 with TRBJ2-5, with the D gene too uncertain to name. Trimming at the junction amounts to 0 bases on V and 0 bases on J, and the germline ends lie 8 bases apart. The CDR3 measures 15 amino acids from cysteine to phenylalanine. Of the read, only the CDR3 DNA is kept; its 45 bases are in frame from base 1. CDR1 and CDR2 (LNHDA, SQIVND) derive from the germline V gene (reference sequence). The reference TRBV19 and TRBJ2-5 proteins fill in what lies around the CDR3, so the full variable domain reads DGGITQSPKYLFRKEGQNVTLSCEQNLNHDAMYWYRQDPGQGLRLIYYSQIVNDFQKGDIAEGYSVSREKKESFPLTVTSAQKNPTAFYLCASSIDQSHQETQYFGPGTRLLVL.